This T cell receptor beta chain was profiled in a study of blood T cells in healthy people across ages. At the level of the study: Capturing about one barcoded beta molecule per two T cells was achieved by template switching. Study results and limitations: Significant beta diversity loss was already apparent by age approximately 37, declining roughly linearly. In long-lived donors, naive CD4+ cell counts and diversity exceeded those of aged donors.

A sample-barcoded 5' primer and a J-beta primer mix were used in a second PCR of roughly 6 to 11 cycles. CDR3-containing paired-end reads numbered at least 2.5 million in each sample. A single record per CDR3 protein comes from TCRdb applying MiXCR to the 5' RACE reads. The data contain 700,000 to 850,000 distinct CDR3 sequences, under 40% of them singletons. This clonotype has more than one count but fewer than ten. Its antigen is not identified. The receptor comes from a man between 18 and 35 years old in good health. Sequencing was done on a sample of blood.

The CDR3 is CATSDSSGGARHTQYF. CDR3 DNA sequence: TGTGCCACCAGTGATTCTAGCGGGGGGGCTCGCCATACGCAGTATTTT. The rearrangement uses TRBV24-1 and TRBJ2-3; 12 nucleotides agree with TRBD2. The germline V gene encodes CDR1 KGHDR and CDR2 SFDVKD. This CDR3 spans 16 amino acids. J lost 7 bases, V lost 2 bases, and 6 bases had no gene match.